The 9 T cell receptor beta chains reported below all come from one sample, sequenced in a study of T cell repertoires in cytomegalovirus infection. Each CDR3 protein gets one entry after TCRdb re-called the reads with MiXCR. The profile covers 480,000 or so distinct CDR3 sequences, with around 10% appearing a single time and about a tenth taken by the ten largest. Sequencing input: PBMCs. The receptor source for this set is a human donor in good health (CMV status not recorded). Some clones in this sample may be carry-over from other donors' samples.

This clonotype was seen a few times. The V and J genes are TRBV9 and TRBJ2-1; possible D gene TRBD2, 5 bases. This CDR3 region has 15 residues. V gave up 1 base and J gave up 3 bases, with 11 bases separating them. Germline V CDR1 and CDR2: SGDLS, YYNGEE. CDR3 DNA sequence: TGTGCCAGCAGCGTAAAAGCGGTGATCTACAATGAGCAGTTCTTC. This encodes CASSVKAVIYNEQFF.

The chain joins TRBV15 to TRBJ1-4; D remains ambiguous. This CDR3 has 15 amino acids. V gave up 8 bases and J gave up 5 bases, with 18 bases separating them. Germline CDR1 LNHNV, CDR2 YYDKDF (reference sequence). CDR3 protein: CATAPPNSFNEKLFF. The CDR3 DNA is TGTGCCACCGCCCCCCCGAACTCGTTCAATGAAAAACTGTTTTTT.

Ten or more counts support this clonotype. The rearrangement uses TRBV12-3 or TRBV12-4 and TRBJ1-2; D is ambiguous. The germline V and J ends were trimmed by 6 bases and 0 bases, with 14 bases remaining between them. This CDR3 contains 15 residues. The CDR3 spells CASRPNNPANYGYTF. As DNA, the CDR3 is TGTGCCAGCAGACCCAATAACCCCGCTAACTATGGCTACACCTTC.

This clonotype was found a few times. The rearrangement links TRBV7-9 to TRBJ1-4; TRBD1 agrees at 7 bases. Trimming cost V 3 bases and J 8 bases; bases outside gene matches: 9. The CDR3 extends over 15 amino acids. CDR1 is SEHNR, CDR2 FQNEAQ, per germline (reference sequence). In DNA, the CDR3 is TGTGCCAGCAGCTTCTCGGGGACAGAGGAAGAAAAACTGTTTTTT. Protein: CASSFSGTEEEKLFF.

The CDR3 loop reads CASTLGASGHSSYNEQFF. CDR3 in DNA: TGTGCCAGCACCCTCGGCGCCAGCGGGCACAGCTCCTACAATGAGCAGTTCTTC. J is TRBJ2-1 and V is TRBV13, with TRBD2 as a possible D gene (6 bases). Trimming removed 7 bases at V and 0 bases at J, with 22 bases between. The CDR3 extends over 18 amino acids. Germline loops: CDR1 PRHDT, CDR2 FYEKMQ (reference sequence).

The table lists this clonotype with many counts. The gene calls are TRBV28 and TRBJ1-4; perhaps TRBD1 as D (5 bases). Trimming shortened V by 8 bases and J by 5 bases, and 12 bases separated the two germline ends. Germline CDR1 reads MDHEN; CDR2 reads SYDVKM. The CDR3 runs 13 residues. The CDR3 DNA is TGTGCCAGCTCGGACATCCTAAATGAAAAACTGTTTTTT. It codes for CASSDILNEKLFF. Full variable domain (remainder filled in from reference TRBV28 and TRBJ1-4): DVKVTQSSRYLVKRTGEKVFLECVQDMDHENMFWYRQDPGLGLRLIYFSYDVKMKEKGDIPEGYSVSREKKERFSLILESASTNQTSMYLCASSDILNEKLFFGSGTQLSVL.

This rearrangement joins TRBV20-1 to TRBJ2-1, with D maybe TRBD2 (6 bases). V was pared by 0 bases and J by 5 bases, with 11 bases between. CDR3 size: 14 residues. Germline CDR1 reads DFQATT; CDR2 reads SNEGSKA (reference sequence). This CDR3 reads CSARDPTSHNEQFF. The CDR3 coding sequence is TGCAGTGCTAGAGACCCCACTAGCCACAATGAGCAGTTCTTC.

This clonotype has ten or more counts. This sequence joins TRBV4-1 and TRBJ1-1, with D possibly being TRBD1 (6 bases). Trimming removed 0 bases from V and 6 bases from J, with 11 bases in between. The CDR3 runs to 14 residues. The germline V gene has CDR1 MGHRA and CDR2 YSYEKL. The CDR3: CASSQEARGSEAFF. The CDR3 DNA reads as TGCGCCAGCAGCCAAGAAGCCAGGGGCTCTGAAGCTTTCTTT.

A word on this clonotype: One base away lies a much larger clone, so this may be a sequencing read error. This chain connects TRBV5-1 to TRBJ1-2, with D possibly matching TRBD1 (5 bases). The CDR3 is made up of 14 amino acids. The ends were cut back, 3 bases at V and 2 bases at J, with 11 bases in the middle. CDR1 is SGHRS, CDR2 YFSETQ, per germline. As DNA, the CDR3 is TGCGCCAGCAGCTCCGCGGGACTGAACTATGGCTACACCTTC. Its protein product is CASSSAGLNYGYTF.